These T cell receptor beta chains were read from a single sample in a study of beta chain features in type 1 diabetes. Produced via immunoSEQ multiplex PCR; TCRdb's table is partial and in-frame only. Counted here are approximately 360,000 clones, roughly 13% occurring once; the ten biggest clones make up about 0.01%. What was sequenced was naive CD4+ T cells from blood. These receptors were collected from a woman between 18 and 29 years old with type 1 diabetes. Each CDR3 is given with its conserved first and last residue.

>TRBV11-1|TRBJ2-7
CASSTRRGSYEQYF
>TRBV15|TRBJ1-3
CATRSRTPGNTIYF
>TRBV5-4|TRBJ2-7
CASSTGQTYEQYF
>TRBV2|TRBJ2-3
CASPENTQYF
>TRBV30|TRBJ2-3
CASGTGGVGTDTQYF
>TRBV30|TRBJ2-5
CAWSVLQGRETQYF
>TRBV5-5|TRBJ2-6
CASTKTGTDSGANVLTF
>TRBV6-6|TRBJ1-2
CASRTEWGGYTF
>TRBV28|TRBJ2-5
CASSTGGEETQYF
>TRBV6-6|TRBJ2-7
CASSYSSLSYEQYF
>TRBV11-2|TRBJ1-1
CASSLDLETEAFF
>TRBV4-3|TRBJ1-2
CASSRGTGGGYGYTF
>TRBV4-3|TRBJ2-3
CASSQVGGPTYTQYF
>TRBV25-1|TRBJ2-1
CASSDGQGLSNEQFF
>TRBV7-3|TRBJ2-2
CASSSGRASTGELFF
>TRBV5-4|TRBJ2-4
CASSWTGKNIQYF
>TRBV28|TRBJ1-2
CASSLDRLGYTF
>TRBV9|TRBJ2-1
CASSVRSGGAGYNEQFF
>TRBV6-6|TRBJ2-5
CASSYSTGEETQYF
>TRBV9|TRBJ1-1
CASSVETNTEAFF
>TRBV30|TRBJ1-4
CASSVRRNEKLFF
>TRBV11-3|TRBJ2-3
CASSVRSTDTQYF
>TRBV9|TRBJ1-1
CASSLWTGGNTEAFF
>TRBV5-4|TRBJ2-3
CASSLRHYNTDTQYF
>TRBV29-1|TRBJ2-7
CSVKLANLPYEQYF
>TRBV25-1|TRBJ1-2
CASSEIGVGGYTF
>TRBV7-2|TRBJ2-3
CASSLDLAAGRTDTQYF
>TRBV6-5|TRBJ1-5
CASSTGPPLQHF
>TRBV5-1|TRBJ1-1
CASSLNTGGPEAFF
>TRBV7-2|TRBJ2-1
CASSIMREQFF
>TRBV27|TRBJ1-6
CASSLQAYESPLHF
>TRBV5-1|TRBJ1-1
CASSLGYGQAFF
>TRBV7-2|TRBJ2-5
CASSPRQGGKETQYF
>TRBV18|TRBJ2-7
CASSPGGSEQYF
>TRBV9|TRBJ2-2
CASSPSRGTVGTGELFF
>TRBV27|TRBJ2-2
CASSYSTGELFF
>TRBV2|TRBJ2-5
CASSPIETQYF
>TRBV5-4|TRBJ2-1
CASSQLTSGNQFF
>TRBV18|TRBJ2-5
CASSPSETQYF
>TRBV7-8|TRBJ1-6
CASSLAPGQGGSPLHF